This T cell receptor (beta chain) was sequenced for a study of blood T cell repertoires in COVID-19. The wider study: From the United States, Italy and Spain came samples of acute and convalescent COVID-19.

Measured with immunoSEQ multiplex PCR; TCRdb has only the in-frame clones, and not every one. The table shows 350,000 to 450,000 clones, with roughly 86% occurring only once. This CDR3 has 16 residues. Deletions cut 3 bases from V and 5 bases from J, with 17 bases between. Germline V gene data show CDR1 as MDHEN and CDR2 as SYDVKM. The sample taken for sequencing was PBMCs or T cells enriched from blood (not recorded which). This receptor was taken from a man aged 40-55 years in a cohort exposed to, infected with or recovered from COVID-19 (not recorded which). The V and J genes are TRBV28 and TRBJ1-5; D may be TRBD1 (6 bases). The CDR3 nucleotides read TGTGCCAGCAGTTTTGTGGTCAGGGGCCGGGATCAGCCCCAGCATTTT. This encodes CASSFVVRGRDQPQHF.